This is a list of T cell receptor beta chains from one sample in a study of liver allograft versus peripheral blood T cells. One entry per CDR3 protein, called by TCRdb with MiXCR from the reads. The sample consists of 7,400 or so distinct CDR3 sequences, roughly a sixth of them appearing once. The receptors were gathered from a human patient who had a liver transplant. Some T cells may possibly be graft donor cells. CDR3s include the opening cysteine and the closing phenylalanine or tryptophan. The order of the fields is D gene, V gene, J gene, clone size, CDR3 DNA, CDR3 protein. The D gene is left open where the match is weak. The size of a clone is reported for some rows only, either as once, few or many, or as a class for expanded clones.

TRBD1	TRBV30	TRBJ1-3	medium-sized	TGTGCCTGGAGTGTATTTGGGACAGGGAGTGGAAACACCATATATTTT	CAWSVFGTGSGNTIYF
-	TRBV6-1	TRBJ1-1	medium-sized	TGTGCCAGCAGTGAAGCAATTAGGTGGAACACTGAAGCTTTCTTT	CASSEAIRWNTEAFF
-	TRBV6-5	TRBJ1-6	medium-sized	TGTGCCAGCAGTTACTCGAGGGGGAGGAGGGCGTCAGGGAATTCACCCCTCCACTTT	CASSYSRGRRASGNSPLHF
-	TRBV6-5	TRBJ1-2	medium-sized	TGTGCCAGCAGTTACAATCAGGGGACCTATGGCTACACCTTC	CASSYNQGTYGYTF
-	TRBV30	TRBJ1-1	-	TGTGCCTGGAGTCGGGGGTTGAACACTGAAGCTTTCTTT	CAWSRGLNTEAFF
-	TRBV6-5	TRBJ2-7	-	TGTGCCAGCAGGGGTGGGAACTCCTACGAGCAGTACTTC	CASRGGNSYEQYF
TRBD1	TRBV3-1	TRBJ2-2	many	TGTGCCAGCAGCCCTTGGACAGGGTCGAACACCGGGGAGCTGTTTTTT	CASSPWTGSNTGELFF
-	TRBV9	TRBJ2-7	medium-sized	TGTGCCAGCAGCGTAGGGACAGTGCAATACGAGCAGTACTTC	CASSVGTVQYEQYF
TRBD1	TRBV7-2	TRBJ1-4	-	TGTGCCAGCAGCCTCTTCGGGACAGGGGGCGGTTTGACTAATGAAAAACTGTTTTTT	CASSLFGTGGGLTNEKLFF
-	TRBV6-5	TRBJ1-3	medium-sized	TGTGCCAGCAGTTACTCTAGAGGCTCTGGAAACACCATATATTTT	CASSYSRGSGNTIYF
-	TRBV6-2/TRBV6-3	TRBJ2-1	medium-sized	TGTGCCAGCAGCCGGTACAATGAGCAGTTCTTC	CASSRYNEQFF
-	TRBV11-3	TRBJ1-2	few	TGTGCCAGCAGTCGAGGCTACACCTTC	CASSRGYTF
TRBD2	TRBV18	TRBJ2-7	medium-sized	TGTGCCAGCTCACCGCTAGCGGGGGCCGATACCGCCTCCGAGCAGTACTTC	CASSPLAGADTASEQYF
TRBD1	TRBV18	TRBJ1-1	medium-sized	TGTGCCAGCTCCCGGGGTACAGGGGGCACTGAAGCTTTCTTT	CASSRGTGGTEAFF
-	TRBV14	TRBJ2-1	few	TGTGCCAGCAGTCGCCGGACAGACGAGCAGTTCTTC	CASSRRTDEQFF
TRBD1	TRBV3-1	TRBJ1-1	-	TGTGCCAGCAGCGGCACAGGGGGTTTTCAGGAAGCTTTCTTT	CASSGTGGFQEAFF
-	TRBV7-2	TRBJ1-1	medium-sized	TGTGCCAGCAGCTTTGGGGGGTGGGCTGAAGCTTTCTTT	CASSFGGWAEAFF
-	TRBV7-2	TRBJ1-2	medium-sized	TGTGCCAGCAGCTTAGTCGGTCCCTATGGCTACACCTTC	CASSLVGPYGYTF
-	TRBV18	TRBJ1-5	medium-sized	TGTGCCAGCTCACCGGGGGGTGACCAGCCCCAGCATTTT	CASSPGGDQPQHF
-	TRBV24-1	TRBJ1-2	-	TGTGCCACCAGTGACCGTTCTAACTATGGCTACACCTTC	CATSDRSNYGYTF
-	TRBV7-2	TRBJ1-2	few	TGTGCCAGCAGCTTATCGGCAGGGGAAGTTGGCTACACCTTC	CASSLSAGEVGYTF
-	TRBV2	TRBJ2-7	once	TGTGCCAGCAGGGGACCTTCGAGCTCCTACGAGCAGTACTTC	CASRGPSSSYEQYF
-	TRBV6-5	TRBJ2-3	many	TGTGCCAGCAGGTACACTTTCGGAGATACGCAGTATTTT	CASRYTFGDTQYF
TRBD1	TRBV19	TRBJ1-1	medium-sized	TGTGCCAGTAGACCCCAGTATGGACAGGAGTACACTGAAGCTTTCTTT	CASRPQYGQEYTEAFF
-	TRBV19	TRBJ2-1	medium-sized	TGTGCCAGCCGTCGGGATAGCGAAAATGAGCAGTTCTTC	CASRRDSENEQFF
-	TRBV7-9	TRBJ1-3	many	TGTGCCAGCAGCGGACGGCAGGGCCCTGGAAACACCATATATTTT	CASSGRQGPGNTIYF
-	TRBV19	TRBJ2-3	-	TGTGCCAGTAGTGGTCAAAGGGGGGATACGCAGTATTTT	CASSGQRGDTQYF
-	TRBV10-3	TRBJ1-1	medium-sized	TGTGCCATCAGTGGGTCCAGGGGAGAGCTAACTGAAGCTTTCTTT	CAISGSRGELTEAFF
TRBD1	TRBV6-5	TRBJ1-2	medium-sized	TGTGCCAGCACCTTTGGACAGGGAAGCGGCTACACCTTC	CASTFGQGSGYTF
TRBD1	TRBV27	TRBJ1-2	medium-sized	TGTGCCAGCAGTTTCCTGGGGACAGGGAACTATGGCTACACCTTC	CASSFLGTGNYGYTF
TRBD1	TRBV6-1	TRBJ2-1	many	TGTGCCAGCAGTGGACAGGGGGGAAAGGGCAATGAGCAGTTCTTC	CASSGQGGKGNEQFF
TRBD1	TRBV19	TRBJ1-2	many	TGTGCCAGTAGGGGGGACAGGCATGGCTACACCTTC	CASRGDRHGYTF
TRBD1	TRBV28	TRBJ1-1	medium-sized	TGTGCCAGCAGTCCCGGGACAGGGGTTGCCTGGGCTTTCTTT	CASSPGTGVAWAFF
-	TRBV12-3/TRBV12-4	TRBJ1-2	many	TGTGCCAGCAGTCAGGACACGACCTATGGCTACACCTTC	CASSQDTTYGYTF
TRBD1	TRBV20-1	TRBJ1-4	few	TGCAGTGCTAGGACAGGGGTTAATGAAAAACTGTTTTTT	CSARTGVNEKLFF
-	TRBV19	TRBJ1-4	medium-sized	TGTGCCAGTAGATCGGGGACTACTAATGAAAAACTGTTTTTT	CASRSGTTNEKLFF
-	TRBV28	TRBJ2-3	few	TGTGCCAGCCTAGAGGCCGGTAGAACAGATACGCAGTATTTT	CASLEAGRTDTQYF
-	TRBV6-5	TRBJ1-2	few	TGTGCCAGCAGTTACTCTGGAGGGACCTATGGCTACACCTTC	CASSYSGGTYGYTF
-	TRBV7-9	TRBJ1-1	medium-sized	TGTGCCAGCAGTACTGCCTCAGGTGAAGCTTTCTTT	CASSTASGEAFF
-	TRBV6-1	TRBJ1-1	medium-sized	TGTGCCAGCAGGTCTAATACTGAAGCTTTCTTT	CASRSNTEAFF
TRBD1	TRBV12-3/TRBV12-4	TRBJ2-3	few	TGTGCCAGCAGCCACAGGGGGCGGACAGATACGCAGTATTTT	CASSHRGRTDTQYF
-	TRBV30	TRBJ2-7	-	TGTGCCTGGAGTAAGGTGGGTTTCTCCTACGAGCAGTACTTC	CAWSKVGFSYEQYF
-	TRBV6-1	TRBJ2-7	many	TGTGCCAGCAGTGAACGAGGAGGGGCCTACGAGCAGTACTTC	CASSERGGAYEQYF
TRBD1	TRBV19	TRBJ1-6	medium-sized	TGTGCCAGTAGGGACGCACAGGGGGAGAATTCACCCCTCCACTTT	CASRDAQGENSPLHF
TRBD1	TRBV12-3/TRBV12-4	TRBJ2-7	few	TGTGCCAGCAGTGTGGGACAGGGGTCCTACGAGCAGTACTTC	CASSVGQGSYEQYF
-	TRBV9	TRBJ2-7	-	TGTGCCAGCGGTCAACGGCTAGTCAACTACGAGCAGTACTTC	CASGQRLVNYEQYF
-	TRBV28	TRBJ1-4	few	TGTGCCAGCAGCTCGCAGGGAAGAGAAGAAAAACTGTTTTTT	CASSSQGREEKLFF
TRBD2	TRBV6-2/TRBV6-3	TRBJ2-7	-	TGTGCCAGCGGGCGGACTAGCGTGATACGGGGGCCCGAGCAGTACTTC	CASGRTSVIRGPEQYF
-	TRBV12-3/TRBV12-4	TRBJ1-2	many	TGTGCTAGTGGGTCGGCAAACTATGGCTACACCTTC	CASGSANYGYTF
-	TRBV27	TRBJ1-3	few	TGTGCCAGCAGCTCCAGAGTCTCTGGAAACACCATATATTTT	CASSSRVSGNTIYF
-	TRBV18	TRBJ1-1	medium-sized	TGTGCCAGCTCAGGGGCCGAGAACACTGAAGCTTTCTTT	CASSGAENTEAFF